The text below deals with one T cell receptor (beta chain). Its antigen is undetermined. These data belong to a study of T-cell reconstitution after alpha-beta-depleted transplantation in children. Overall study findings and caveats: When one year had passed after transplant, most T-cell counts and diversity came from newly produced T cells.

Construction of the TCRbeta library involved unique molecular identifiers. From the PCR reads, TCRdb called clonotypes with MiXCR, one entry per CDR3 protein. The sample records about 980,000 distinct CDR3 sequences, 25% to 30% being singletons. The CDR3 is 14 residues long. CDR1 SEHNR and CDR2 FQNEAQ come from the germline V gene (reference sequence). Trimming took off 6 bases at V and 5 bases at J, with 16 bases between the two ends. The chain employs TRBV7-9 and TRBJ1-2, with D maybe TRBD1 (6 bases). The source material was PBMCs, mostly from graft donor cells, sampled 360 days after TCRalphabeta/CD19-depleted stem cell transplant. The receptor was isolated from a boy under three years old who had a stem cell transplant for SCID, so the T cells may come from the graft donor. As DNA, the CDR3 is TGTGCCAGCAGTTTCACAGGGCGGGTTTATGGCTACACCTTC. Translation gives CASSFTGRVYGYTF. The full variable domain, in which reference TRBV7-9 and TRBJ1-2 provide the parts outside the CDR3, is DTGVSQNPRHKITKRGQNVTFRCDPISEHNRLYWYRQTLGQGPEFLTYFQNEAQLEKSRLLSDRFSAERPKGSFSTLEIQRTEQGDSAMYLCASSFTGRVYGYTFGSGTRLTVV.